This T cell receptor beta chain was identified during a study of identifying expanded T cells in peripheral blood. Whole-study results and caveats: Over about two and four weeks, about 15 and 18 clones changed, versus approximately 1.1 between replicates. Clone count variance between approximately two-week samples rose with total template count.

This CDR3 has 16 residues. Germline V gene sequence: CDR1 MNHEY, CDR2 SVGAGI. Trimming left V 6 bases short and J 0 bases short, with 18 bases between. A note on this clone: The antigen remains undetermined.

No infections or other immune events were documented during collection. Repertoires were generated with immunoSEQ multiplex PCR, while TCRdb's copy carries only in-frame clones and drops some. The sample comprises 90,000 to 110,000 clones, 88% of which are singletons, and 7.5% to 10% rests with the top ten. The chain recombines TRBV6-5 with TRBJ2-7; perhaps D is TRBD1 or TRBD2 (5 bases each). This receptor was identified in a person aged 18 to 75 in good health. Sequenced sample: blood. For the CDR3, the DNA is TGTGCCAGCAGATACGTCCGGGGCTCCGGCTCCTACGAGCAGTACTTC. Translation: CASRYVRGSGSYEQYF.